The T cell receptor (beta chain) under discussion was sequenced for a study of cytomegalovirus exposure and HLA in healthy donors. Study results and caveats: Most observed TCR sequences were rare, whereas some public TCRs were detected in many donors.

It was with 60 Vbeta and 13 Jbeta primers that the PCR ran. Sequencing used immunoSEQ multiplex PCR; TCRdb keeps in-frame clones, though not all of them. The sample contains 100,000 to 150,000 clones, 78% of which appear only once. Note on this clone: Its antigen is as yet unknown.

Trimming cost V 6 bases and J 3 bases, with 18 bases left between them. Germline V lookup: CDR1 MNHEY, CDR2 SMNVEV (reference sequence). This CDR3 contains 16 residues. The sequence derives from a man in his thirties or forties in good health and CMV-seropositive. Sequenced: PBMCs. V usage is TRBV27 and J usage is TRBJ1-5; D is undetermined. The CDR3 nucleotides are TGTGCCAGCAGGCGAGGTGATGAGGGTAACAATCAGCCCCAGCATTTT. Its translation: CASRRGDEGNNQPQHF.